What follows are 10 T cell receptor beta chains derived from one specimen sequenced in a study of T cell repertoires in cytomegalovirus infection. Each CDR3 protein is one row after TCRdb ran MiXCR on the reads. The table lists under 350,000 distinct CDR3 sequences, over 7.5% of them singletons, with approximately 4.5% in the top ten. Material for sequencing was PBMCs. The receptors here all came from a human donor in good health (CMV status not recorded). Some clones in this sample may be carry-over from other donors' samples.

This chain joins TRBV27 and TRBJ2-7; 7 bases map to TRBD1. The germline V gene encodes CDR1 MNHEY and CDR2 SMNVEV (reference sequence). The CDR3 covers 15 residues. After removal of 6 bases from V and 0 bases from J, the junction contained 8 bases not matched to a gene. The CDR3 spells CASRPDRDLSYEQYF. CDR3 coding DNA: TGTGCCAGCAGGCCTGACAGGGACCTCTCCTACGAGCAGTACTTC.

The table lists this clonotype with many counts. V gene TRBV7-9 combines with J gene TRBJ1-6; D call uncertain. The CDR3 sequence is 14 residues long. With 3 bases removed from V and 4 bases from J, the gap between germline ends came to 7 bases. Germline CDR1 is SEHNR and CDR2 is FQNEAQ (reference sequence). Here the CDR3 reads CASSLSAYNSPLHF. CDR3 coding DNA: TGTGCCAGCAGCTTGTCGGCATATAATTCACCCCTCCACTTT.

This clonotype was seen ten or more times. This sequence joins TRBV2 and TRBJ2-5; 7 nucleotides match TRBD2. The CDR3 contains 15 residues. V was clipped by 7 bases and J by 2 bases; unmatched bases: 10. Germline V gene sequence: CDR1 SNHLY, CDR2 FYNNEI. The CDR3 DNA is TGTGCCAGCACTAAAAGGGGAGGGCAGCAAGAGACCCAGTACTTC. Translated: CASTKRGGQQETQYF.

This clonotype has only a few counts. The genes are TRBV7-2 and TRBJ1-2, with D unclear. CDR1 and CDR2 from the germline V gene are SGHTA and FQGNSA. Trimming shortened V by 1 base and J by 4 bases, and 10 bases separated the two germline ends. This CDR3 has 14 residues. For the CDR3, the DNA is TGTGCCAGCAGCTTAGGCGGAGCAGGCTATGGCTACACCTTC. Its protein is CASSLGGAGYGYTF.

This clonotype was recorded many times. V and J are TRBV7-9 and TRBJ1-6, with TRBD1 matching over 7 bases. CDR1 is SEHNR, CDR2 FQNEAQ, per germline (reference sequence). This CDR3 spans 14 amino acids. J lost 10 bases, V lost 5 bases, and 8 bases had no gene match. For the CDR3, the DNA is TGTGCCAGCAGCCGACAGGGCGGGAACTCACCCCTCCACTTT. Protein: CASSRQGGNSPLHF.

The chain is built from TRBV11-1 and TRBJ2-2; no clear D. This CDR3 spans 14 amino acids. V lost 8 bases, J lost 0 bases, and 10 bases lay in between. Germline CDR1 reads SGHAT; CDR2 reads FQDESV (reference sequence). The CDR3 region is CASAGTTNTGELFF. The CDR3 bases are TGTGCCAGCGCCGGTACGACGAACACCGGGGAGCTGTTTTTT.

This chain uses TRBV15 with TRBJ2-7, with a weak D call TRBD1 (6 bases). CDR1 LNHNV and CDR2 YYDKDF come from the germline V gene (reference sequence). The CDR3 contains 14 residues. V was trimmed by 3 bases and J by 4 bases, leaving 13 bases between them. CDR3 bases: TGTGCCACCAGCAGTCATGATACAGGGTACGAGCAGTACTTC. It codes for CATSSHDTGYEQYF.

The chain employs TRBV12-3 or TRBV12-4 and TRBJ1-1, with D possibly TRBD1 on 5 matching bases. The CDR3 totals 11 residues. Trimming pared 5 bases from V and 8 bases from J, leaving 9 bases between. CDR3 nucleotides: TGTGCCAGCAGTCGGGGCCCAGAAGCTTTCTTT. The encoded protein is CASSRGPEAFF.

This clonotype was counted at least ten times. The chain joins TRBV7-6 to TRBJ2-3, with 11 bases lining up with TRBD1. This CDR3 contains 15 residues. After removal of 4 bases from V and 1 base from J, the junction contained 1 base not matched to a gene. Germline V CDR1 and CDR2: SGHVS, FNYEAQ. The CDR3 sequence: CASSWTGGGTDTQYF. CDR3 DNA sequence: TGTGCCAGCAGCTGGACAGGGGGCGGCACAGATACGCAGTATTTT.

This clonotype was found a few times. This chain connects TRBV27 to TRBJ1-2, with 7 bases identical to TRBD1. This CDR3 has 15 residues. The junction had 6 bases not matched to a gene; V was cut back by 4 bases and J by 1 base. CDR1 MNHEY and CDR2 SMNVEV come from the germline V gene (reference sequence). This CDR3 reads CASSYGGDSNYGYTF. In nucleotides, the CDR3 is TGTGCCAGCAGTTATGGAGGGGACAGTAACTATGGCTACACCTTC.